This T cell receptor (beta chain) was observed in a study of shared clonotypes between healthy human individuals (dated by TCRdb to between 2020 and 2021). About the full investigation: Two women and a few men aged 18 to 49 years were included in the cohort. For each donor, CD4 naive and CD4 memory were each run on three plates, CD8 naive on two plates, and CD8 memory on one plate. To estimate repertoire size and how much clonotypes are shared between individuals, the study performed deep sequencing of blood TCR repertoires from about 5 healthy adults. To increase sequencing depth and limit assay-specific biases, different laboratories used diverse techniques to prepare libraries and sequence TCR repertoires. Per donor, leukapheresis produced somewhere between about 0.9 and 9.5 billion PBMCs. Study-level results and caveats: When a few donors were compared, the shared fraction of clonotypes was 5% to 6.5% for naive CD4, about 4% for naive CD8, 2% to 2.5% for memory CD4, and 0.35% to 0.4% for memory CD8. Naive subsets generally had larger estimated clonotype richness than memory subsets. Even with the large sequencing depth, rarefaction of the sorted-subset datasets indicated that sequencing was incomplete. The genetic and exposure-history diversity represented was limited by the small number of donors. Compared with non-shared clonotypes, the clonotypes found in all four sorted-subset donors had higher generation probabilities. Pairwise subsampling led to the expectation that sequencing depth would affect the degree of clonotype sharing among donors. Only blood was sampled, and tissue TCR repertoires likely differ from those in blood.

With respect to this clone: This receptor's antigen is unknown. No base qualities exist here, and no much larger clone lies one base off it.

TCR CDR3 regions were amplified from genomic DNA by multiplex PCR using the deep immunoSEQ assay. Extracted genomic DNA from each cell subset was distributed evenly across all wells of several immunoSEQ 96-well plates, and each plate was treated as a replicate. Each replicate PCR for sorted subsets received 150 to 250 ng genomic DNA, equal to 30,000 or so T cell genomes. The purified libraries were quantified using a Qubit 3.0 fluorometer, sized with a Bioanalyzer 2100, and then quantified again using the KAPA Library Quantification kit. A separate single-read 150-cycle Illumina NextSeq 550 flow cell was used to sequence each immunoSEQ 96-well plate. In the paper's pipeline: The immunoSEQ output contained only junctional sequences without quality scores, so filtering could not match that applied to full-length reads. Sequences were annotated with PyIR, a Python wrapper for IgBLAST v1.9, using IMGT germline references to assign V/J genes and CDR3. Reads with weak V/J assignments (E-value above 1e-6), missing CDR3, stop codons, out-of-frame junctions, or ambiguous translated residues were removed. V3J clonotypes were defined as sequences sharing the same inferred V gene, J gene, and CDR3 amino acid sequence. To compute the percentage overlap between repertoires, the number of shared unique clonotypes was divided by the size of the smaller repertoire. Three approaches were used to assess repertoire richness: RTK rarefaction, the Chao1 estimator, and Recon v2.1 estimates of unobserved clonotypes. Generation probabilities for all TCRbeta clonotypes obtained by the gDNA method from a handful of donors were computed using OLGA. TCRdb limited this immuneACCESS table to in-frame rearrangements with V and J called. A share of clones is missing; checked studies link under half to unresolved V genes, and the rest is unexplained. The DNA gave D and trimming, while V, J and clone size come from that table. In this sample the table shows hundreds of thousands of clones, roughly 97% of which occur a single time. The ten largest clones take up around 0.06% of the sample.

V and J lose 4 bases and 2 bases, and a span of 16 bases separates them. Based on the germline V gene (reference sequence), the CDR1 and CDR2 sequences are SGHKS and YYEKEE. From the cysteine through the phenylalanine, the CDR3 covers 15 amino acids. Solely the CDR3 DNA is kept, with 45 bases framed from the first base. Healthy HIV-negative adults with no recently reported acute infections or vaccinations were included as donors. Only Caucasian adults living in Nashville, Tennessee, USA were represented among the donors. CD4+ T cells were enriched through magnetic negative selection, after which naive cells were positively selected on CD45RA and the remaining negative fraction served as the memory subset. Blood was obtained by leukapheresis, after which PBMCs were separated by Ficoll-Histopaque density gradient centrifugation and cryopreserved in liquid nitrogen vapor phase. Analytical flow cytometry was used to check the purity and quantity of each magnetically sorted T cell population. Genomic DNA was isolated from every sorted fraction and measured by UV absorbance on a Nanodrop 2000c.

Sequencing was performed on naive CD4+ T cells sorted from blood. What this sample's cell subset or site label stands for: CD45RA+ positively selected. Recombination connected TRBV5-5 to TRBJ2-7; the D gene cannot be named for sure. This clonotype was sampled from a young woman in good health. The CDR3 has the sequence CASSPMVGIPYEQYF. Read as DNA, the sequence is TGTGCCAGCAGCCCCATGGTAGGGATCCCCTACGAGCAGTACTTC.